A single sample gave rise to the 15 T cell receptor beta chains below, sequenced in a study of early T cells in non-severe SARS-CoV-2 infection. TCRdb re-called the 5' RACE reads through MiXCR, storing one row per CDR3 protein. Found here are 75,000 to 80,000 distinct CDR3 sequences, approximately 11% of them singletons; the top ten hold around 11%. The sample here was whole blood, taken at baseline. These receptors were collected from an adult who was a healthcare worker with PCR-confirmed SARS-CoV-2 infection or an uninfected control (not recorded which).

This clonotype occurred many times. This chain joins TRBV29-1 and TRBJ2-6, with 10 bases lining up with TRBD1. The ends lost 4 bases at V and 0 bases at J; junction bases unmatched: 0. Germline V CDR1 and CDR2: SQVTM, ANQGSEA. There are 15 residues in the CDR3. The CDR3 sequence: CSVGQGASGANVLTF. The CDR3 DNA reads as TGCAGCGTTGGACAGGGGGCCTCTGGGGCCAACGTCCTGACTTTC.

This clonotype has just a few counts. V is TRBV6-5 and J is TRBJ2-1; D remains ambiguous. The CDR3 spans 15 residues. The V end lost 6 bases, the J end lost 4 bases, and 16 bases lay between the germline ends. Looked up from germline, CDR1 is MNHEY and CDR2 is SVGAGI. The CDR3 is CASRNDLGSYNEQFF. For the CDR3, the DNA is TGTGCCAGCAGAAACGATCTAGGGTCATACAATGAGCAGTTCTTC.

There are a few counts of this clonotype. V usage is TRBV7-6 and J usage is TRBJ2-2; D might be TRBD1 or TRBD2, each matching 6 bases. Trimming removed 4 bases at V and 1 base at J, with 13 bases between. The length of the CDR3 is 16 residues. The germline gives CDR1 SGHVS, CDR2 FNYEAQ. The CDR3 nucleotides are TGTGCCAGCAGCTCCCTAGGGGGGCAGAACACCGGGGAGCTGTTTTTT. This sequence encodes CASSSLGGQNTGELFF. Full variable domain (remainder filled in from reference TRBV7-6 and TRBJ2-2): GAGVSQSPRYKVTKRGQDVALRCDPISGHVSLYWYRQALGQGPEFLTYFNYEAQQDKSGLPNDRFSAERPEGSISTLTIQRTEQRDSAMYRCASSSLGGQNTGELFFGEGSRLTVL.

At least ten counts were recorded for this clonotype. The rearrangement uses TRBV28 and TRBJ1-4; 9 bases are shared with TRBD1. CDR1 is MDHEN, CDR2 SYDVKM, per germline. The CDR3 sequence is 15 residues long. V was pared by 6 bases and J by 5 bases, with 7 bases of the junction left unmatched. As DNA, the CDR3 is TGTGCCAGCAGGGACAGGGGAGGGAAAAATGAAAAACTGTTTTTT. Residues: CASRDRGGKNEKLFF.

The chain carries TRBV3-1 and TRBJ2-1; D uncertain. V gave up 2 bases and J gave up 4 bases, with 6 bases separating them. This CDR3 is 13 amino acids long. The V gene's germline CDR1 is LGHDT and CDR2 YNNKEL (reference sequence). This CDR3 is CASSQNSYNEQFF. CDR3 sequence (DNA): TGTGCCAGCAGCCAAAACTCGTACAATGAGCAGTTCTTC.

The chain couples TRBV29-1 to TRBJ1-1, with a tentative D call TRBD1 (6 bases). Germline CDR1 and CDR2: SQVTM and ANQGSEA. The CDR3 has 14 residues. Between the trimmed V and J ends, which lost 6 bases and 3 bases, there was a span of 17 bases. The CDR3 here is CSVITGGKDTEAFF. CDR3 nucleotide sequence: TGCAGCGTCATCACGGGGGGCAAGGACACTGAAGCTTTCTTT.

The chain combines TRBV5-1 with TRBJ2-1, with 8 bases matching TRBD2. Germline CDR1 and CDR2: SGHRS and YFSETQ. With V trimmed by 4 bases and J by 4 bases, 10 bases remained unmatched. CDR3 length equals 16 residues. CDR3: CASSNGASGGYNEQFF. CDR3 bases: TGCGCCAGCAGCAACGGGGCCAGCGGGGGTTACAATGAGCAGTTCTTC.

This chain links TRBV7-2 with TRBJ2-7, with D maybe TRBD2 (6 bases). The V gene's germline CDR1 is SGHTA and CDR2 FQGNSA. The CDR3 sequence is 14 residues long. Between the trimmed V and J ends, which lost 5 bases and 2 bases, there was a span of 13 bases. CDR3 region: CASSATGTPYEQYF. The CDR3 coding sequence is TGTGCCAGCAGCGCCACCGGGACTCCCTACGAGCAGTACTTC. Using reference TRBV7-2 and TRBJ2-7 for the parts outside the CDR3, the full variable domain is GAGVSQSPSNKVTEKGKDVELRCDPISGHTALYWYRQSLGQGLEFLIYFQGNSAPDKSGLPSDRFSAERTGGSVSTLTIQRTQQEDSAVYLCASSATGTPYEQYFGPGTRLTVT.

The sample holds many counts of this clonotype. The CDR3 here is CASSQSGGYNEQFF. In DNA, the CDR3 is TGTGCCAGCAGCCAGTCGGGGGGGTACAATGAGCAGTTCTTC. The chain uses TRBV11-2 and TRBJ2-1; 8 bases are shared with TRBD2. This CDR3 is 14 amino acids long. Germline V gene sequence: CDR1 SGHAT, CDR2 FQNNGV. V trimming: 5 bases; J trimming: 4 bases; junction bases outside the gene matches: 4.

This chain joins TRBV5-1 and TRBJ2-1; no clear D. CDR1 and CDR2 (germline): SGHRS, YFSETQ. V was trimmed by 0 bases and J by 3 bases, leaving 7 bases between them. This CDR3 spans 14 amino acids. DNA of the CDR3: TGCGCCAGCAGCTTGGGTACAGACTACAATGAGCAGTTCTTC. Translation: CASSLGTDYNEQFF.

This chain links TRBV7-2 with TRBJ1-1; D gene unclear. Germline-derived CDR1 and CDR2 are SGHTA and FQGNSA. The CDR3 is made up of 13 amino acids. V lost 1 base to trimming and J lost 3 bases, with 6 bases between them. The CDR3 DNA reads TGTGCCAGCAGCTTAGGATCGGACACTGAAGCTTTCTTT. Protein: CASSLGSDTEAFF.

The chain is built from TRBV7-9 and TRBJ1-1, with unresolved D. V was clipped by 5 bases and J by 5 bases, with 12 bases between them. CDR1 SEHNR and CDR2 FQNEAQ come from the germline V gene (reference sequence). CDR3 length: 13 residues. The CDR3 nucleotides are TGTGCCAGCAGCCTGTTGCGGGAAACTGAAGCTTTCTTT. Its protein product is CASSLLRETEAFF.

This clonotype was observed a few times. The V gene is TRBV12-3 or TRBV12-4, the J gene TRBJ2-2; tentatively, D is TRBD1 (6 bases). V shed 3 bases and J shed 4 bases, with 15 bases lying between them. The CDR3 loop spans 16 amino acids. As DNA, the CDR3 is TGTGCCAGCAGTTTTAGTTTACAGGGTAGCACCGGGGAGCTGTTTTTT. Translation: CASSFSLQGSTGELFF.

In this sample, this clonotype turned up many times. The V gene is TRBV5-1, the J gene TRBJ2-7; 7 bases fit TRBD2. J was trimmed by 0 bases and V by 4 bases; bases with no gene match: 10. Germline V gives CDR1 SGHRS, CDR2 YFSETQ. The CDR3 is made up of 16 amino acids. This chain's CDR3 is CASSREAGASSYEQYF. The CDR3 DNA is TGCGCCAGCAGCCGGGAGGCCGGGGCTAGCTCCTACGAGCAGTACTTC.

The chain has TRBV6-5 and TRBJ1-1; D perhaps matches TRBD1 (5 bases). The CDR3 consists of 12 residues. V dropped 6 bases and J dropped 10 bases, with 15 bases sitting between them. Per the germline V gene, CDR1 is MNHEY and CDR2 is SVGAGI. The CDR3 sequence is CASSSGTGGAFF. CDR3 DNA: TGTGCCAGCAGCTCAGGGACGGGCGGAGCTTTCTTT.